The following is a T cell receptor beta chain sequence with its context. The antigen remains undetermined. The data originate from a study of cytomegalovirus exposure and HLA in healthy donors. Findings of the study overall: Across donors, most TCRs were seen rarely, yet some public ones were widespread. The study flagged some 180 TCR beta chains as cytomegalovirus-associated.

Sequencing used immunoSEQ multiplex PCR; TCRdb keeps in-frame clones, though not all of them. The repertoire holds 130,000 to 150,000 clones, with around nine tenths as singletons. Germline-derived CDR1 and CDR2 are LNHDA and SQIVND (reference sequence). J was trimmed by 1 base and V by 4 bases; bases with no gene match: 3. The CDR3 has 14 amino acids. This clonotype was obtained from a woman in her late teens or twenties in good health and CMV-seropositive. V is TRBV19 and J is TRBJ2-5; 7 bases match TRBD2. Sequencing was performed on PBMCs. CDR3 sequence reads: CASSTLAVQETQYF. The CDR3 DNA sequence: TGTGCCAGTAGTACCCTAGCGGTCCAAGAGACCCAGTACTTC.